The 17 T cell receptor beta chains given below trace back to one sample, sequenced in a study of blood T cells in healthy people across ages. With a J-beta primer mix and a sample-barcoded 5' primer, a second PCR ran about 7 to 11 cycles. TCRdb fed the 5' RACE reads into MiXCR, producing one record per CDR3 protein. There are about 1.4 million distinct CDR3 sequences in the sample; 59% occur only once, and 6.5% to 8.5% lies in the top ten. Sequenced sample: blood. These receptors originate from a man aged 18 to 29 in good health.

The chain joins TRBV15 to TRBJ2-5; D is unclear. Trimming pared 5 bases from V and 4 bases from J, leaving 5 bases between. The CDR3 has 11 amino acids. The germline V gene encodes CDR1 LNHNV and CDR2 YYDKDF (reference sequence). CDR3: CATSLAETQYF. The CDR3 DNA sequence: TGTGCCACCAGCCTTGCAGAGACCCAGTACTTC.

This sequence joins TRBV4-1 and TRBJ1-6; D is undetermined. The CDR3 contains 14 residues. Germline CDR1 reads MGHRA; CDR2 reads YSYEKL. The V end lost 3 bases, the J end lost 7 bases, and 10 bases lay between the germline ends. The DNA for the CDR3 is TGCGCCAGCAGCCACCAGGTAGTGAATTCACCCCTCCACTTT. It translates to CASSHQVVNSPLHF.

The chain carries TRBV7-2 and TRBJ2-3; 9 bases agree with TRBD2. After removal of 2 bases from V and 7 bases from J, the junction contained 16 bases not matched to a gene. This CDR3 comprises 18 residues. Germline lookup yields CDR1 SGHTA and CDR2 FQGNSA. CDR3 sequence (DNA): TGTGCCAGCAGCTTAAGAGGATCTCGATATGCGGGGGGGAATACGCAGTATTTT. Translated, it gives CASSLRGSRYAGGNTQYF.

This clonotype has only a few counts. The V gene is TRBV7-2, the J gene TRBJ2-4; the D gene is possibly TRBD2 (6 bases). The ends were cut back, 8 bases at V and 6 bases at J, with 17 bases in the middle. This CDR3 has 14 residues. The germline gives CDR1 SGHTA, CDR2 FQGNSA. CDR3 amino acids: CASSAGRAGNIQYF. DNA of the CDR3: TGTGCCAGCTCCGCGGGAAGGGCAGGAAACATTCAGTACTTC.

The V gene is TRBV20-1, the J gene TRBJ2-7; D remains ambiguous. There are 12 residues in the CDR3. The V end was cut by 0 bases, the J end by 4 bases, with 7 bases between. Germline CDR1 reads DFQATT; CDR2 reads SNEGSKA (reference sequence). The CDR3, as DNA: TGCAGTGCTAGAGAGGTGTTGTACGAGCAGTACTTC. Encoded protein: CSAREVLYEQYF.

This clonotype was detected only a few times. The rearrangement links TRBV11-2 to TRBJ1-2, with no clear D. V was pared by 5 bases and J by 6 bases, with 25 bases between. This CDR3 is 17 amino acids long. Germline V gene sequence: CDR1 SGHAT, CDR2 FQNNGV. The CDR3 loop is CASSNPGRRRYQNGYTF. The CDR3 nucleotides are TGTGCCAGCAGCAATCCCGGCCGTCGGCGATACCAAAATGGCTACACCTTC.

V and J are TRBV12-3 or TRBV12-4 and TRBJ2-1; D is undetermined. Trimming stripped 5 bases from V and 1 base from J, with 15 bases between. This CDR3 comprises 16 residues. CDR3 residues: CASSPDYWGSYNEQFF. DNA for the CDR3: TGTGCCAGCAGTCCCGATTATTGGGGTTCCTACAATGAGCAGTTCTTC.

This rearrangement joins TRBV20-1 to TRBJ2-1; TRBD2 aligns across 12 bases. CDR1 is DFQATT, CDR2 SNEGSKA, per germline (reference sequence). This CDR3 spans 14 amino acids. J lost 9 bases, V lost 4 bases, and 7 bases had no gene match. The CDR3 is CSAKRPSGGAEQFF. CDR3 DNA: TGCAGTGCTAAAAGGCCTAGCGGGGGGGCTGAGCAGTTCTTC.

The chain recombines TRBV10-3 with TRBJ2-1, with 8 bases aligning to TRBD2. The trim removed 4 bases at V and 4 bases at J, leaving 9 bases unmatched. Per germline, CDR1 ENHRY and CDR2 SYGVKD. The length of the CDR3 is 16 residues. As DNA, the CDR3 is TGTGCCATCAGTGCGTCCTCTAGCGGGCTTTACAATGAGCAGTTCTTC. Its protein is CAISASSSGLYNEQFF.

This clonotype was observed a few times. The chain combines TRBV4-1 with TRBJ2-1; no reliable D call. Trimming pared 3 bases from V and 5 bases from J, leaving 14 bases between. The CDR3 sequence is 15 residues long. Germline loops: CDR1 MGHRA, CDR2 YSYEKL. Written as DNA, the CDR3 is TGCGCCAGCAGCCAGGCGAGCTACGTTAACAATGAGCAGTTCTTC. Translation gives CASSQASYVNNEQFF.

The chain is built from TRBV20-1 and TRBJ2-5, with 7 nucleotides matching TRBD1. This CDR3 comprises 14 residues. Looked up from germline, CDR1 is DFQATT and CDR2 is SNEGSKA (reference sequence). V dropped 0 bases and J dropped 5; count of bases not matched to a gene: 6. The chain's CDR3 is CSARDRDSHETQYF. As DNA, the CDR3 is TGCAGTGCTAGAGATCGGGACAGCCATGAGACCCAGTACTTC.

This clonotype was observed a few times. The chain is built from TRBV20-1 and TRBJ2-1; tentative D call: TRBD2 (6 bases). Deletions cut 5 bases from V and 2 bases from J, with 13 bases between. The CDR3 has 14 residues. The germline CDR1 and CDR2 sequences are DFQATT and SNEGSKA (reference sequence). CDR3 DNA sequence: TGCAGTGCTCTCCCCAGGACTACCTACAATGAGCAGTTCTTC. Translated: CSALPRTTYNEQFF.

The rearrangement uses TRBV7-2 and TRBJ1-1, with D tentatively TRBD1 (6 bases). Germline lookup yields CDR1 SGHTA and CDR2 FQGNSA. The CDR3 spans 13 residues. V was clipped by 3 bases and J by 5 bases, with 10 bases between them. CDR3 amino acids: CASSFNQGTEAFF. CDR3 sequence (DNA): TGTGCCAGCAGCTTCAACCAGGGGACTGAAGCTTTCTTT.

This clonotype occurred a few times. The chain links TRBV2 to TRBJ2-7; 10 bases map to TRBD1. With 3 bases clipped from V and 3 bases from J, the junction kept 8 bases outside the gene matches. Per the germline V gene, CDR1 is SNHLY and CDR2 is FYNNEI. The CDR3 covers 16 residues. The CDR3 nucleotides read TGTGCCAGCAGTGATCTTCTGGACAGGGGGATCTACGAGCAGTACTTC. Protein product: CASSDLLDRGIYEQYF.

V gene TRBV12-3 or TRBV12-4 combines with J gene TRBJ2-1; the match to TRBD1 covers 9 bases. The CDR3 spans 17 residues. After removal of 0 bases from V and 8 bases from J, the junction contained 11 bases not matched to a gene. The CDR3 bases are TGTGCCAGCAGTTTAGCTTCCGGGACAGGGCGACTAGATGAGCAGTTCTTC. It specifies CASSLASGTGRLDEQFF.

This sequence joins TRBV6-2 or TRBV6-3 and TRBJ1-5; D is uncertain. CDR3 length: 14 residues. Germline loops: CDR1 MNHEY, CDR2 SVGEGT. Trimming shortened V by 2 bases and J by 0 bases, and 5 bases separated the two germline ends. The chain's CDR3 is CASSYPYSNQPQHF. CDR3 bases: TGTGCCAGCAGTTACCCTTATAGCAATCAGCCCCAGCATTTT.

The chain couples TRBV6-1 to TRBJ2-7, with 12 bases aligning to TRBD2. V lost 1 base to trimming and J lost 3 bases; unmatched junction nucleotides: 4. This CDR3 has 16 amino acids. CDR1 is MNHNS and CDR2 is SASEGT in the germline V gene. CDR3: CASSEEGLAGIYEQYF. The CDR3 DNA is TGTGCCAGCAGTGAAGAAGGACTAGCGGGAATCTACGAGCAGTACTTC.